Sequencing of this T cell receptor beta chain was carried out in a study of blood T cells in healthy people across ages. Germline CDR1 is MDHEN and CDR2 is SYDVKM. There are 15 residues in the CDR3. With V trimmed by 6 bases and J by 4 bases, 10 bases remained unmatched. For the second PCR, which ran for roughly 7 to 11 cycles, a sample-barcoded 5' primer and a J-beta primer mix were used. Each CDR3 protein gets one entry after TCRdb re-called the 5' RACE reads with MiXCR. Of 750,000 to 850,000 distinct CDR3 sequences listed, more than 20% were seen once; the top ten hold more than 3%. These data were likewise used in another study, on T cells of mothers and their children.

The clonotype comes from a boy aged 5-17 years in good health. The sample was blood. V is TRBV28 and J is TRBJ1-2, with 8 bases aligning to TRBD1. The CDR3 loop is CASSRGTGRVYGYTF. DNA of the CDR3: TGTGCCAGCAGCAGGGGGACAGGAAGAGTCTATGGCTACACCTTC.